The clone carrying this T cell receptor (beta chain) was recorded a few times. Antigen: not known. PCR primers comprised 60 Vbeta and 13 Jbeta primers. Data came from immunoSEQ multiplex PCR; TCRdb stores just in-frame clones and leaves some out. The top ten clones hold 1.5% to 2% of a sample with 110,000 to 150,000 clones, 65% to 80% of them seen once. Per the germline V gene, CDR1 is MRHNA and CDR2 is SNTAGT. Trimming removed 4 bases at V and 9 bases at J, with 16 bases between. The CDR3 loop spans 15 amino acids. These data originate in a study of cytomegalovirus exposure and HLA in healthy donors. Notes on the study in general: Common viral pathogens seemed, in a later analysis, to connect with several of the most significant clusters.

The TCR was taken from a woman under 40 in good health and CMV-seronegative. V and J are TRBV6-4 and TRBJ1-6; possible D gene TRBD1, 6 bases. The sample taken for sequencing was PBMCs. The CDR3 reads CASSARSGVGSPLHF. The CDR3 DNA reads TGTGCCAGCAGTGCCCGGTCAGGGGTAGGTTCACCCCTCCACTTT.